The 17 T cell receptor beta chains presented below share a single source sample, sequenced in a study of vaccination and CD4 T cells after COVID-19. No antigen has been identified for these receptors. Treatment denoted: roughly 10-day PBMC culture with coronavirus spike peptide pools or control peptides (ViraFEST assay). Cultured CD4+ T cell DNA underwent sequencing with the Oncomine TCR Beta short-read assay. TCRdb passed the PCR reads through MiXCR, listing each CDR3 protein once. The data hold about 13,000 distinct CDR3 sequences, with around 38% observed a single time. Sequencing used CD4+ T cells from blood, cultured in vitro, obtained after SARS-CoV-2 vaccination. The receptors here all came from a human donor who had recovered from COVID-19.

The V gene is TRBV11-2, the J gene TRBJ1-1; D unclear. Germline lookup yields CDR1 SGHAT and CDR2 FQNNGV. V shed 5 bases and J shed 1 base, with 8 bases lying between them. CDR3 length: 13 amino acids. CDR3 in amino acids: CASSTHRNTEAFF. The CDR3 coding sequence is TGTGCCAGCAGCACCCACAGGAACACTGAAGCTTTCTTT.

In nucleotides, the CDR3 is TGTGCCTCCCGGAATCCAGGGACGTACGAGCAGTACTTC. It specifies CASRNPGTYEQYF. The chain links TRBV30 to TRBJ2-7; D could derive from TRBD1 or TRBD2 (5 bases each). Trimming cost V 7 bases and J 4 bases, with 17 bases left between them. Looked up from germline, CDR1 is GTSNPN and CDR2 is SVGIG (reference sequence). CDR3 length equals 13 residues. The entire variable domain, with the rest obtained from reference TRBV30 and TRBJ2-7, is as follows: SQTIHQWPATLVQPVGSPLSLECTVEGTSNPNLYWYRQAAGRGLQLLFYSVGIGQISSEVPQNLSASRPQDRQFILSSKKLLLSDSGFYLCASRNPGTYEQYFGPGTRLTVT.

The chain has TRBV12-3 or TRBV12-4 and TRBJ2-1; 8 bases align to TRBD1. The J segment lost 5 bases and the V segment lost 6 bases, leaving 3 bases of the junction unmatched. This CDR3 is built from 13 residues. The CDR3, as DNA: TGTGCCAGCAGCCGGACAGGGAACAATGAGCAGTTCTTC. This encodes CASSRTGNNEQFF.

The rearrangement joins TRBV7-9 to TRBJ2-1; D is undetermined. The CDR3 has 11 residues. Germline V CDR1 and CDR2: SEHNR, FQNEAQ (reference sequence). With 5 bases removed from V and 7 bases from J, the gap between germline ends came to 6 bases. DNA for the CDR3: TGTGCCAGCAGCCGTGAAAATGAGCAGTTCTTC. It specifies CASSRENEQFF.

The chain couples TRBV18 to TRBJ1-1; weak D call: TRBD1 (6 bases). CDR1 and CDR2 (germline): KGHSH, LQKENI. There are 15 residues in the CDR3. Trimming left V 3 bases short and J 2 bases short, with 13 bases between. Here the CDR3 DNA reads TGTGCCAGCTCACCTCTGGGCAGGGGCAACACTGAAGCTTTCTTT. This encodes CASSPLGRGNTEAFF.

The chain uses TRBV11-2 and TRBJ2-1; no definite D call. This CDR3 has 11 residues. The V end lost 2 bases, the J end lost 8 bases, and 4 bases lay between the germline ends. The V gene's germline CDR1 is SGHAT and CDR2 FQNNGV. As DNA, the CDR3 is TGTGCCAGCAGCTTATACTATGAGCAGTTCTTC. Encoded protein: CASSLYYEQFF.

This clonotype was picked up a small number of times. The chain couples TRBV20-1 to TRBJ2-3, with 14 nucleotides matching TRBD2. This CDR3 is built from 15 residues. Germline trimming cut 5 bases from V and 5 bases from J; bases unmatched to any gene: 6. Germline V lookup: CDR1 DFQATT, CDR2 SNEGSKA (reference sequence). As DNA, the CDR3 is TGCAGTGCTGGGCGGACTAGCGGGGGGAGAGATACGCAGTATTTT. Its protein is CSAGRTSGGRDTQYF.

The rearrangement links TRBV27 to TRBJ1-1; 7 bases fit TRBD1. The V segment lost 8 bases and the J segment 4 bases; nucleotides outside the gene matches: 7. Germline CDR1 MNHEY, CDR2 SMNVEV (reference sequence). This CDR3 is 13 amino acids long. The CDR3 sequence is CASRRGGGTEAFF. CDR3 DNA sequence: TGTGCCAGCCGCAGGGGGGGGGGCACTGAAGCTTTCTTT.

There are a few counts of this clonotype. The rearrangement joins TRBV2 to TRBJ2-7, with no clear D. The CDR3 sequence is 14 residues long. From germline, CDR1 is SNHLY and CDR2 FYNNEI. Trimming removed 0 bases at V and 5 bases at J, with 11 bases between. CDR3 residues: CASSEAGPLNEQYF. The CDR3 DNA is TGTGCCAGCAGTGAAGCAGGCCCCCTGAACGAGCAGTACTTC.

This clonotype was seen a handful of times. This sequence joins TRBV20-1 and TRBJ2-1; 7 bases align to TRBD1. Germline loops: CDR1 DFQATT, CDR2 SNEGSKA (reference sequence). This CDR3 is 14 amino acids long. After removal of 6 bases from V and 6 bases from J, the junction contained 11 bases not matched to a gene. In DNA, the CDR3 is TGCAGTGCGACCGGGACAGCCCAACCCAATGAGCAGTTCTTC. It encodes CSATGTAQPNEQFF.

The chain is built from TRBV11-2 and TRBJ1-2; weak D call: TRBD1 (6 bases). The CDR3 is 17 amino acids. Germline CDR1 is SGHAT and CDR2 is FQNNGV. V lost 5 bases to trimming and J lost 1 base, with 20 bases between them. CDR3 DNA sequence: TGTGCCAGCAGCCCGACTGGACAGACTCTAATTAACTATGGCTACACCTTC. This codes for CASSPTGQTLINYGYTF.

The genes are TRBV30 and TRBJ1-5; 9 positions match TRBD1. V gave up 3 bases and J gave up 2 bases; unmatched junction bases: 5. The length of the CDR3 is 15 residues. From germline, CDR1 is GTSNPN and CDR2 SVGIG (reference sequence). CDR3 sequence (DNA): TGTGCCTGGAGCCAGCGGGACAGGGGCAATCAGCCCCAGCATTTT. This codes for CAWSQRDRGNQPQHF.

The chain has TRBV7-3 and TRBJ1-2, with 7 bases matching TRBD1. Germline V gives CDR1 SGHTA, CDR2 FQGTGA. The CDR3 has 13 residues. J was trimmed by 4 bases and V by 5 bases; bases with no gene match: 4. The CDR3 DNA reads TGTGCCAGCAGCACAGGGGCAAGCTATGGCTACACCTTC. Protein: CASSTGASYGYTF.

Only a few counts were recorded for this clonotype. The chain is built from TRBV7-9 and TRBJ2-7, with D possibly TRBD2 on 6 matching bases. V was trimmed by 5 bases and J by 5 bases, leaving 19 bases between them. The CDR3 runs 15 residues. Germline assignment: CDR1 SEHNR and CDR2 FQNEAQ (reference sequence). CDR3 nucleotides: TGTGCCAGCAGCCGGTTGGGGGGAAGTAGTCACGAGCAGTACTTC. Protein product: CASSRLGGSSHEQYF.

This clonotype was seen only a few times. The gene calls are TRBV15 and TRBJ2-7; TRBD1 matches at 7 bases. V shed 0 bases and J 6 bases; nucleotides not matched to a gene: 5. The germline CDR1 and CDR2 sequences are LNHNV and YYDKDF (reference sequence). The CDR3 consists of 14 residues. Here the CDR3 DNA reads TGTGCCACCAGCAGAGAAACAGGGGCAGGCGAGCAGTACTTC. Translated, it gives CATSRETGAGEQYF.

This clonotype showed up just a few times. The genes are TRBV7-2 and TRBJ1-2; weak D call: TRBD1 (6 bases). Deletions cut 5 bases from V and 8 bases from J, with 21 bases between. The CDR3 loop spans 15 amino acids. CDR1 SGHTA and CDR2 FQGNSA come from the germline V gene. The CDR3 spells CASSLETGIVVGYTF. The CDR3 nucleotides read TGTGCCAGCAGCCTCGAAACAGGGATAGTAGTAGGCTACACCTTC.

This clonotype was detected only a few times. The chain has TRBV6-1 and TRBJ1-5; a weak D match, TRBD1 (6 bases). The CDR3 extends over 21 amino acids. Germline assignment: CDR1 MNHNS and CDR2 SASEGT. Trimming stripped 5 bases from V and 0 bases from J, with 29 bases between. DNA of the CDR3: TGTGCCAGCAGTCCGAGGGGGACCCGTTCCCCAACCCTATATAGCAATCAGCCCCAGCATTTT. Protein: CASSPRGTRSPTLYSNQPQHF.